This T cell receptor beta chain was obtained from a study of regulatory T cells in long-lasting Graves disease. Findings of the study overall: TRBV28, TRBJ1-2 and TRBJ2-5 were favored in persistent disease.

The CDR3 covers 17 residues. Germline CDR1 and CDR2: MNHNS and SASEGT. After removal of 6 bases from V and 3 bases from J, the junction contained 13 bases not matched to a gene. CDR3-region Arm-PCR and iRepertoire HTBI primers produced the TCR beta libraries. TCRdb passed the multiplex PCR reads through MiXCR, listing each CDR3 protein once. The table lists about 220,000 distinct CDR3 sequences, roughly 19% of them singletons. The time point denotes: newly diagnosed GD, antithyroid drugs for less than 3 months. RNA isolated from PBMCs was used to make the TCR library. This clonotype has at least ten counts. Its target is unknown. The sample was also linked to a second study, of T cells in Graves' hyperthyroidism and ophthalmopathy. That work states: Patients were excluded for uncontrolled infection, other autoimmune disease, pregnancy or lactation. The HTBI primer set served for first-round RT-PCR of the TCR CDR3.

This receptor was taken from a woman in her twenties or thirties with Graves disease. The chain links TRBV6-1 to TRBJ1-3, with 8 bases matching TRBD1. This specimen consisted of peripheral blood mononuclear cells (PBMCs), obtained at new diagnosis, from a patient treated with antithyroid drugs. The CDR3 coding sequence is TGTGCCAGCAGCAACCCAGGGACAGGACGGTTTGGAAACACCATATATTTT. Its translation: CASSNPGTGRFGNTIYF.